A selection of T cell receptor beta chains follows, all from one sample in a study of long-term antiretroviral therapy in people with HIV. Assay: immunoSEQ multiplex PCR; the TCRdb copy retains only in-frame clones and omits some. In the table there are about 30,000 clones, around 85% of which are singletons. This sample comprised unsorted PBMCs, obtained 3 years after starting antiretroviral therapy. These receptors were obtained from a man in his forties or fifties with HIV. The CDR3 runs from the conserved cysteine through the conserved F or W. A D gene is named only where the DNA matches it firmly. The size of a clone is reported for some rows only, either as once, few or many, or as a class for expanded clones.

cdr3_aa cdr3_nt d_call cdr3_length clone_size j_call v_call
CATKGSTEAFF TGTGCCACTAAGGGAAGCACTGAAGCTTTCTTT . 11 . TRBJ1-1 TRBV19
CASSQAGYNQPQHF TGCGCCAGCAGCCAAGCAGGTTACAATCAGCCCCAGCATTTT . 14 . TRBJ1-5 TRBV4-1
CASSSTGTTNEKLFF TGTGCCAGTAGTTCAACAGGGACGACTAATGAAAAACTGTTTTTT . 15 . TRBJ1-4 TRBV19
CASKRTGSYEQYF TGTGCCAGCAAAAGAACAGGTTCCTACGAGCAGTACTTC . 13 . TRBJ2-7 TRBV6-5
CASSSRGRTRASPLHF TGTGCCAGCAGCTCCCGCGGTCGTACGAGGGCTTCACCCCTCCACTTT . 16 few TRBJ1-6 TRBV7-2
CASSPTSDTEAFF TGCGCCAGCAGCCCGACATCCGACACTGAAGCTTTCTTT . 13 . TRBJ1-1 TRBV5-1
CASNKPGESYEQYF TGTGCCAGCAATAAACCGGGAGAGTCGTACGAGCAGTACTTC . 14 . TRBJ2-7 TRBV6-1
CASSLSSGGGGEQYF TGTGCCAGCAGCCTCAGTAGCGGGGGAGGCGGCGAGCAGTACTTC TRBD2 15 . TRBJ2-7 TRBV7-9
CASSLVPDRGNTEAFF TGTGCCAGCAGCTTGGTCCCCGACAGGGGGAACACTGAAGCTTTCTTT TRBD1 16 . TRBJ1-1 TRBV5-5
CASSQGGHLTYEQYF TGTGCCAGCAGCCAAGGGGGGCACCTGACCTACGAGCAGTACTTC . 15 . TRBJ2-7 TRBV11-3
CASSITSGGTDTQYF TGTGCCAGCAGCATAACTAGCGGGGGCACAGATACGCAGTATTTT TRBD2 15 once TRBJ2-3 TRBV7-2
CASSTADRGYEQYF TGTGCCAGTAGTACAGCGGACAGGGGGTACGAGCAGTACTTC TRBD1 14 . TRBJ2-7 TRBV19